Listed below are T cell receptor beta chains from one sample, sequenced in a study of T cell responses to AZD1222 COVID-19 vaccine. Clones were read by immunoSEQ multiplex PCR, and TCRdb kept only the in-frame ones, dropping some. The sample has about 86,000 clones, around nine tenths seen once; the top ten hold roughly 2.3%. This sample comprised peripheral blood, obtained on day 0 of AZD1222 vaccination. These receptor sequences come from an adult in good health. CDR3s include the opening cysteine and the closing phenylalanine or tryptophan.

>TRBV9|TRBJ2-3
CASSVGAGGTDTQYF
>TRBV11-2|TRBJ2-6
CASSSRVSSGANVLTF
>TRBV14|TRBJ1-6
CASSQEINNSPLHF
>TRBV3-1/TRBV3-2|TRBJ2-5
CASSQSLKETQYF
>TRBV19|TRBJ1-5
CASSHEAGPQPQHF
>TRBV30|TRBJ1-3
CAWQGKGSYSGNTIYF
>TRBV30|TRBJ1-5
CAWSPGNSNQPQHF
>TRBV5-8|TRBJ1-2
CASSFGGDVGYGYTF
>TRBV10-2|TRBJ1-3
CASSVTGFGNTIYF
>TRBV11-2|TRBJ1-1
CASRPASGARRYTEAFF
>TRBV5-4|TRBJ1-1
CASSAETRGNEAFF
>TRBV30|TRBJ1-1
CAWDGQENTEAFF
>TRBV12-5|TRBJ1-5
CASGIHRGINQPQHF
>TRBV21-1|TRBJ2-7
CASSIQRGETGYEQYF
>TRBV5-1|TRBJ1-1
CASSLDSEAFF
>TRBV24-1|TRBJ2-1
CATSDSGRGNEQFF
>TRBV12-3/TRBV12-4|TRBJ1-2
CASTLQGSGYTF